The next 7 T cell receptor beta chains were all read from a single sample in a study of T cell changes during pregnancy in multiple sclerosis. The repertoire was sequenced with immunoSEQ multiplex PCR; TCRdb's copy has only in-frame clones and lacks some. The table lists around 40,000 clones, 70% to 90% of them singletons. The specimen comprised CD4+ T cells from peripheral blood mononuclear cells, sampled before pregnancy. These receptors came from a female donor with multiple sclerosis, enrolled in a pregnancy study.

The rearrangement joins TRBV11-2 to TRBJ1-5; weak D call: TRBD1 (6 bases). The CDR3 extends over 15 amino acids. V was pared by 5 bases and J by 0 bases, with 11 bases between. Germline CDR1 SGHAT, CDR2 FQNNGV. DNA of the CDR3: TGTGCCAGCAGCCCGACAGGATATAGCAATCAGCCCCAGCATTTT. Translation: CASSPTGYSNQPQHF.

The chain uses TRBV19 and TRBJ1-5, with D uncertain. The CDR3 contains 15 residues. Germline V gene data show CDR1 as LNHDA and CDR2 as SQIVND (reference sequence). With 3 bases removed from V and 0 bases from J, the gap between germline ends came to 9 bases. The CDR3 bases are TGTGCCAGTAGTATTGGAGCTTATAGCAATCAGCCCCAGCATTTT. It encodes CASSIGAYSNQPQHF.

The chain has TRBV5-5 and TRBJ2-7; D is uncertain. V was clipped by 1 base and J by 3 bases, with 14 bases between them. Germline V gene sequence: CDR1 SGHKS, CDR2 YYEKEE (reference sequence). This CDR3 has 15 amino acids. Written as DNA, the CDR3 is TGTGCCAGCAGCTTGAATGACCTACAGTACTACGAGCAGTACTTC. Its translation is CASSLNDLQYYEQYF.

The chain couples TRBV19 to TRBJ2-2; no definite D call. The length of the CDR3 is 12 residues. Germline V CDR1 and CDR2: LNHDA, SQIVND (reference sequence). The V and J ends lost 5 bases and 5 bases respectively, with 6 bases between them. The CDR3 is CASSPRTGELFF. Here the CDR3 DNA reads TGTGCCAGTAGTCCACGGACCGGGGAGCTGTTTTTT.

The chain recombines TRBV10-3 with TRBJ1-4; 7 nucleotides line up with TRBD1. The length of the CDR3 is 13 residues. V lost 6 bases and J lost 10; bases outside the gene matches: 8. Germline V gene lookup returns CDR1 ENHRY and CDR2 SYGVKD. CDR3 in amino acids: CAISRDSGGKLFF. CDR3 coding DNA: TGTGCCATCAGCAGGGACAGTGGGGGAAAACTGTTTTTT.

J is TRBJ1-1 and V is TRBV5-1, with a weak D call TRBD1 (6 bases). The CDR3 is 14 residues long. The V gene lost 3 bases and the J gene lost 4 bases, with 13 bases spanning the gap. The germline V gene has CDR1 SGHRS and CDR2 YFSETQ. The CDR3 spells CASSYQGSGTEAFF. CDR3 in DNA: TGCGCCAGCAGCTACCAGGGGTCGGGCACTGAAGCTTTCTTT.

The chain combines TRBV13 with TRBJ2-7, with TRBD1 matching 10 bases. In germline, CDR1 is PRHDT, CDR2 FYEKMQ (reference sequence). The ends lost 1 base at V and 6 bases at J; junction bases unmatched: 9. This CDR3 has 16 residues. The CDR3 DNA reads as TGTGCCAGCAGCTTAGTGTGGACAGGGGGACCCATCGAGCAGTACTTC. The encoded protein is CASSLVWTGGPIEQYF.